Listed below are T cell receptor beta chains from one sample, sequenced in a study of T cells in Graves' hyperthyroidism and ophthalmopathy. Each CDR3 protein gets one entry after TCRdb re-called the multiplex PCR reads with MiXCR. The repertoire holds about 290,000 distinct CDR3 sequences, roughly 13% seen once, with 7% to 9.5% in the top ten. Sequencing was performed on blood. The receptors come from a woman in her forties with Graves' hyperthyroidism. Both conserved end residues are part of each CDR3. Each record gives: clone size, J gene, V gene, D gene, CDR3 DNA, CDR3 protein. D genes are given only for firm matches. A clone size is listed for some rows: how often the clone was seen (once, few, many), or a class if it is expanded.

many,TRBJ1-5,TRBV5-1,NA,TGCGCCAGCAGCCAAGACGGTTATAGCAATCAGCCCCAGCATTTT,CASSQDGYSNQPQHF
few,TRBJ2-7,TRBV19,TRBD1,TGTGCCAGTAGGGGATCCGGGACAGGGTCCTACGAGCAGTACTTC,CASRGSGTGSYEQYF
many,TRBJ2-1,TRBV3-1,NA,TGTGCCAGCAGCCGGGCGGGGGCAAGGAATGAGCAGTTCTTC,CASSRAGARNEQFF
NA,TRBJ2-2,TRBV18,NA,TGTGCCAGCTCCCGAGGGAGTCGCACCGGGGAGCTGTTTTTT,CASSRGSRTGELFF
many,TRBJ1-2,TRBV10-3,TRBD1,TGTGCCATCAGGCAGGGACAGCCCTATGGCTACACCTTC,CAIRQGQPYGYTF
many,TRBJ1-1,TRBV12-3/TRBV12-4,NA,TGTGCCAGCAGTTTAGCGCTGGGAAGGGGGGACACTGAAGCTTTCTTT,CASSLALGRGDTEAFF
NA,TRBJ1-6,TRBV12-3/TRBV12-4,TRBD1,TGTGCCAGCAGTTTGACAGGGTGGTTGGATCCCAATTCACCCCTCCACTTT,CASSLTGWLDPNSPLHF
NA,TRBJ1-6,TRBV6-5,NA,TGTGCCAGCAGTTACTCGAGTCTGAGTTCCCTTTCACCCCTCCACTTT,CASSYSSLSSLSPLHF
many,TRBJ2-7,TRBV12-5,NA,TGTGCTAGTGGTTTGGTAGGGGCGGCCGCCTACGAGCAGTACTTC,CASGLVGAAAYEQYF
many,TRBJ2-7,TRBV2,TRBD2,TGTGCCAGCATCGTGGGCGGGAGGTTGACCTACGAGCAGTACTTC,CASIVGGRLTYEQYF
many,TRBJ2-5,TRBV7-2,TRBD2,TGTGCCAGCAGCTTAGCTATACTAGCGGGAGGTGAGACCCAGTACTTC,CASSLAILAGGETQYF
NA,TRBJ1-1,TRBV3-1,NA,TGTGCCAGCAGGCAGTCCGGGGGGAACACTGAAGCTTTCTTT,CASRQSGGNTEAFF
many,TRBJ1-5,TRBV18,NA,TGTGCCAGCTCACCTCCAGGGCTACAGCCCCAGCATTTT,CASSPPGLQPQHF
many,TRBJ1-1,TRBV7-2,TRBD1,TGTGCCAGCAGCATGGTAGAGGGGGCGTGGAGCACTGAAGCTTTCTTT,CASSMVEGAWSTEAFF
few,TRBJ2-7,TRBV18,TRBD1,TGTGCCAGCTCACAAGGACAGGGGGTCTACGAGCAGTACTTC,CASSQGQGVYEQYF
many,TRBJ1-2,TRBV11-2,NA,TGTGCCAGCAGCTTAGATAGGACTAACTATGGCTACACCTTC,CASSLDRTNYGYTF
many,TRBJ2-7,TRBV11-2,NA,TGTGCCAGCAGCTTAGCGGCGGGCCCCTACGAGCAGTACTTC,CASSLAAGPYEQYF
many,TRBJ2-7,TRBV6-1,TRBD1,TGTGCCAGCCATGGGGACAGATCCTACGAGCAGTACTTC,CASHGDRSYEQYF
few,TRBJ1-1,TRBV12-3/TRBV12-4,NA,TGTGCCAGCAGTAACAGGGTCACTGAAGCTTTCTTT,CASSNRVTEAFF
NA,TRBJ1-1,TRBV14,NA,TGTGCCAGCAGCAGCAAGGCAGGGGCGGTCACTGAAGCTTTCTTT,CASSSKAGAVTEAFF
many,TRBJ2-3,TRBV11-2,TRBD1,TGTGCCAGCAGCTTGAGGGGACAGGGGGGGTCTTTCACGCAGTATTTT,CASSLRGQGGSFTQYF
NA,TRBJ2-3,TRBV15,NA,TGTGCCACCGGGTCTATGACTGTTGTCGATACGCAGTATTTT,CATGSMTVVDTQYF
many,TRBJ2-7,TRBV12-3/TRBV12-4,NA,TGTGCCAGCAGTTTACTCCAGGGTTACGAGCAGTACTTC,CASSLLQGYEQYF
NA,TRBJ1-1,TRBV10-1,NA,TGCGCCAGCAGTGATTTTGAGGGTGACAGGTTGAACACTGAAGCTTTCTTT,CASSDFEGDRLNTEAFF
many,TRBJ2-1,TRBV2,TRBD1,TGTGCCAGCTGTTGTGGGGGAAGTACCGGGACAGTAGACAATAAGCAGTTCTTC,CASCCGGSTGTVDNKQFF
many,TRBJ1-1,TRBV29-1,NA,TGCAGCGTTGATAGGGACCCTTTGAACACTGAAGCTTTCTTT,CSVDRDPLNTEAFF
NA,TRBJ1-3,TRBV29-1,NA,TGCAGCTACACGGATGGAAACACCATATATTTT,CSYTDGNTIYF
many,TRBJ1-5,TRBV2,NA,TGTGCCAGCAGTGAAGAGCAGCATAGCAATCAGCCCCAGCATTTT,CASSEEQHSNQPQHF
NA,TRBJ1-6,TRBV5-6,NA,TGTGCCAGCACCCTTGGGGGGGTCGGGAATTCACCCCTCCACTTT,CASTLGGVGNSPLHF
few,TRBJ1-1,TRBV14,NA,TGTGCCAGCAGCGTAGTTCTAACCGGGAACACTGAAGCTTTCTTT,CASSVVLTGNTEAFF
many,TRBJ2-7,TRBV20-1,TRBD2,TGCAGTGCTGTAGCGGGAAGGCTTACCGAGCAGTACTTC,CSAVAGRLTEQYF
many,TRBJ2-1,TRBV24-1,NA,TGTGCCACCGGTCAGGGGGGGTTGGGCAATGAGCAGTTCTTC,CATGQGGLGNEQFF